Described below is a single T cell receptor (beta chain) sequence and its context. The antigen it binds to is not known. No base quality information exists; no much larger clone differs at one position. This sample is drawn from a study of chemoradiotherapy in HPV16-positive cancers (dated by TCRdb to between 2021 and 2022). About the full investigation: Candidate HPV-specific T-cell clones and common TCR motifs were defined through functional T-cell assays on cells from two HPV16-positive patients. The study set out to ask whether T-cell immunity against the HPV oncoproteins E6 and E7 changes over the course of chemoradiotherapy and whether that immunity affects survival. The candidate HPV-specific TCRs and motifs were then tracked in TCR repertoires from roughly 86 patients with HPV-related cancers. General study outcomes and caveats: In HPV16-positive patients, expansion of HPV-responsive T cells during chemoradiotherapy was found to be associated with improved recurrence-free survival. The survival association was reported for HPV16-positive patients, and the functional definition of HPV-specific T cells was derived from only two HPV16-positive patients. Expansion of candidate HPV-specific clones and E7-related TCR motifs was observed in the tumor microenvironment during treatment, whereas no such expansion was observed for non-HPV-specific T cells.

Repertoires were sampled repeatedly over the course of chemoradiotherapy so that clonal expansion in the tumor microenvironment could be followed. V lost 4 bases and J lost 4 bases, and the count of bases not matched to a germline gene is 6. The CDR1 and CDR2 encoded by the germline V gene are KGHSH and LQKENI. Including cysteine and phenylalanine, the CDR3 has 14 amino acids. Here the CDR3 DNA is all that survives: 42 bases in frame from base 1. Library generation was performed with the immunoSEQ multiplex PCR assay. TCRdb's version of the immuneACCESS table is confined to in-frame rearrangements and falls short of the full clone set. An unresolved V gene accounts for under half of the shortfall where checked; the remainder is of unknown origin. In all, the sample holds tens of thousands of clones, and about nine tenths of those were seen once. The leading ten clones occupy more than 3.5% of the sample.

The source was blood, collected from a patient who underwent chemoradiotherapy. The V and J segments used are TRBV18 and TRBJ1-1, and 7 bases in between align with TRBD1. This receptor was obtained from a human donor with HPV-associated anogenital cancer. The DNA sequence reads TGTGCCAGCTCACTACAGGGGAGAGTCACTGAAGCTTTCTTT. Its coded protein is CASSLQGRVTEAFF.